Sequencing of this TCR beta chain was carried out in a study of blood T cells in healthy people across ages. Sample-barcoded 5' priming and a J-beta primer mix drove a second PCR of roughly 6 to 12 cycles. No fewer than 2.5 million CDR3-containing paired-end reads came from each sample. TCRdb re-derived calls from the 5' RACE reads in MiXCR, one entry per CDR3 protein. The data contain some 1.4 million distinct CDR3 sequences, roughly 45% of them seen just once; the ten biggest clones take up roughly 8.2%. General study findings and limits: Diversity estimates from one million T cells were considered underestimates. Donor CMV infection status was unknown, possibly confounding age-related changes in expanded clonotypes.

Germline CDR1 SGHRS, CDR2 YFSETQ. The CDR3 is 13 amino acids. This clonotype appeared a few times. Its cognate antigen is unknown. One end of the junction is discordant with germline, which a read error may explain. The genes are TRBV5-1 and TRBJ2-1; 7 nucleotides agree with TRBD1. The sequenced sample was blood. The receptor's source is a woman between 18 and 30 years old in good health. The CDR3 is CASSSGTANEQFF. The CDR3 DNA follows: TGTGCCAGCAGCTCCGGGACAGCCAATGAGCAGTTCTTC.